This TCR beta chain is drawn from a study of regulatory T cells in long-lasting Graves disease. Notes on this clonotype: Its matching antigen is unknown.

The CDR3 is made up of 14 amino acids. Germline V CDR1 and CDR2: SGHRS, YFSETQ. Trimming shortened V by 5 bases and J by 5 bases, and 13 bases separated the two germline ends. Specified time point: persistent/refractory GD, antithyroid drugs over 5 years with positive TRAb. Preparation of the TCR library used RNA extracted from PBMCs. As collected, the peripheral blood samples measured nine milliliters each and went into EDTA tubes. Study-wide findings and caveats: Small numbers of samples may have cut accuracy. New patients shared 966 public clonotypes, fewer than the roughly 2,500 shared by persistent patients.

Through Arm-PCR of CDR3 regions and iRepertoire HTBI primers, TCR beta libraries were built. TCRdb reprocessed the multiplex PCR reads via MiXCR and lists one record per CDR3 protein. The sample holds 350,000 to 500,000 distinct CDR3 sequences; around 20% are singletons and the top ten take more than 13%. Sequences were derived from peripheral blood mononuclear cells (PBMCs), sampled when the disease was refractory, from a patient treated with antithyroid drugs. This TCR came from a female donor with Graves disease. This chain joins TRBV5-1 and TRBJ2-2, with TRBD2 as a possible D gene (5 bases). The CDR3 reads CASRVGVETGELFF. The DNA for the CDR3 is TGCGCCAGCAGAGTCGGGGTTGAAACCGGGGAGCTGTTTTTT.